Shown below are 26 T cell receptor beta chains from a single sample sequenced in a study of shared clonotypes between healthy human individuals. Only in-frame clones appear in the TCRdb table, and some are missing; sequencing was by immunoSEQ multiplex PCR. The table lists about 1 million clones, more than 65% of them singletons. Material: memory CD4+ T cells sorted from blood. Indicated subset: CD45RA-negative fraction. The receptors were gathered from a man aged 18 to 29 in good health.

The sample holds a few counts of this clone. The chain's CDR3 is CAGQGLGYGYTF. The CDR3, as DNA: TGTGCCGGACAGGGTCTTGGCTATGGCTACACCTTC. This chain connects TRBV30 to TRBJ1-2, with TRBD1 identical over 8 bases. After removal of 8 bases from V and 4 bases from J, the junction contained 6 bases not matched to a gene. The germline V gene has CDR1 GTSNPN and CDR2 SVGIG (reference sequence). There are 12 residues in the CDR3.

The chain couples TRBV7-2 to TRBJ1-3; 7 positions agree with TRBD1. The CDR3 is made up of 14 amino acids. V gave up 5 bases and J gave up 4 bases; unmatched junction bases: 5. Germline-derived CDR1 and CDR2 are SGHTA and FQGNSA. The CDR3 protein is CASSPGGQGNTIYF. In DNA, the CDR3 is TGTGCCAGCAGCCCAGGGGGACAGGGAAACACCATATATTTT.

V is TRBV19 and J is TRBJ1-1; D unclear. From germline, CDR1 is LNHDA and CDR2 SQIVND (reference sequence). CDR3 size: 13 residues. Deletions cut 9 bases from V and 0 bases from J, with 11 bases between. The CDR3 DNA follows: TGTGCCAGCCAAACAGCTATGAACACTGAAGCTTTCTTT. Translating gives CASQTAMNTEAFF.

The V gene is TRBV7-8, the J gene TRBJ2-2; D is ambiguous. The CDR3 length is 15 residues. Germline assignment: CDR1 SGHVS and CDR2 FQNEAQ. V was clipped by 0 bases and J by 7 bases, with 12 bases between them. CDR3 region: CASSLAFGPHGELFF. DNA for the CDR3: TGTGCCAGCAGCTTAGCGTTCGGCCCCCACGGGGAGCTGTTTTTT.

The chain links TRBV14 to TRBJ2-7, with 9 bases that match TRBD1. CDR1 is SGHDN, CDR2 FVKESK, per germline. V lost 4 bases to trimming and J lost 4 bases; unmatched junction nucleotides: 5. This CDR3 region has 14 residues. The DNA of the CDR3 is TGTGCCAGCAGCCTTACAGGGGGCGGGTACGAGCAGTACTTC. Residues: CASSLTGGGYEQYF.

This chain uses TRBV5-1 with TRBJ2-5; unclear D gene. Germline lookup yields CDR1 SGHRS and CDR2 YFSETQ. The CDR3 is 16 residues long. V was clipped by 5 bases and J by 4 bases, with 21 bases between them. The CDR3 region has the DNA TGCGCCAGCAGTACTGAGAGTGAGGTTCGTGGAGAGACCCAGTACTTC. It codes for CASSTESEVRGETQYF.

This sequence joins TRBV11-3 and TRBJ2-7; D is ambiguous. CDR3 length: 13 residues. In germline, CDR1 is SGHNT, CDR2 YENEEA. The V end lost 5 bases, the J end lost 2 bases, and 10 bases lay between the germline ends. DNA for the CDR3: TGTGCCAGCAGCCGCGCGCCTACCTACGAGCAGTACTTC. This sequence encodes CASSRAPTYEQYF.

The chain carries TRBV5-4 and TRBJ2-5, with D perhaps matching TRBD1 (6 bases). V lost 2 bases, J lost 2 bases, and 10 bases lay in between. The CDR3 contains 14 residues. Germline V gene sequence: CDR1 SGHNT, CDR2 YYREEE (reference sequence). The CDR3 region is CASSFNRDQETQYF. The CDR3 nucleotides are TGTGCCAGCAGCTTTAACAGGGATCAAGAGACCCAGTACTTC.

In DNA, the CDR3 is TGTGCCAGCAGCTTGGACAGGGGGAGCGAGCAGTACTTC. Its translation is CASSLDRGSEQYF. The genes are TRBV11-2 and TRBJ2-7; 10 nucleotides agree with TRBD1. CDR1 and CDR2 (germline): SGHAT, FQNNGV. V dropped 3 bases and J dropped 6; count of bases not matched to a gene: 2. The CDR3 length is 13 residues.

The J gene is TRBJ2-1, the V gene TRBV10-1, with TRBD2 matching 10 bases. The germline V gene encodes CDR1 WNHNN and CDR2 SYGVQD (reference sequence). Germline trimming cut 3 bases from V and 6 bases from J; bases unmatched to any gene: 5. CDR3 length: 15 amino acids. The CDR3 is CASSDIAGGINEQFF. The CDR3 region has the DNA TGCGCCAGCAGTGATATAGCGGGGGGCATCAATGAGCAGTTCTTC.

The CDR3 is CASSPPRGGRNEQFF. DNA for the CDR3: TGTGCCAGCTCACCACCCCGGGGGGGCCGCAATGAGCAGTTCTTC. The rearrangement links TRBV18 to TRBJ2-1, with 8 bases aligning to TRBD2. Per germline, CDR1 KGHSH and CDR2 LQKENI. Trimming removed 0 bases from V and 6 bases from J; junction bases left unmatched: 4. CDR3 length: 15 residues.

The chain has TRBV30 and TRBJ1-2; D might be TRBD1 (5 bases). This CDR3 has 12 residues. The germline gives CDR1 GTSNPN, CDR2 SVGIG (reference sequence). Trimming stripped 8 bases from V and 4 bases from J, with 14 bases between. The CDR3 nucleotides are TGTGCCGGCGGCCAGGGCCCCTATGGCTACACCTTC. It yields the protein CAGGQGPYGYTF. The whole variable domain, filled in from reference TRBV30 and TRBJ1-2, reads SQTIHQWPATLVQPVGSPLSLECTVEGTSNPNLYWYRQAAGRGLQLLFYSVGIGQISSEVPQNLSASRPQDRQFILSSKKLLLSDSGFYLCAGGQGPYGYTFGSGTRLTVV.

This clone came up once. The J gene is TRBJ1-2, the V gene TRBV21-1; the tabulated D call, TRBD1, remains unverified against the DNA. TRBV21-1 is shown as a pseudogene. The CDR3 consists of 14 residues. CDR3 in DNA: TGTGCCAGCAGCAAAGAGGGGGATAGGCGAGGCTACACCTTC. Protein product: CASSKEGDRRGYTF.

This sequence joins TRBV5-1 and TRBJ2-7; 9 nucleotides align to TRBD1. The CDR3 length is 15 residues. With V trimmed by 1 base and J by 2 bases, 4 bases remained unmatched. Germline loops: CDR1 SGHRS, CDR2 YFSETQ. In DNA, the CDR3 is TGCGCCAGCAGCTTGCAAGGGGACAGGGCCTACGAGCAGTACTTC. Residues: CASSLQGDRAYEQYF.

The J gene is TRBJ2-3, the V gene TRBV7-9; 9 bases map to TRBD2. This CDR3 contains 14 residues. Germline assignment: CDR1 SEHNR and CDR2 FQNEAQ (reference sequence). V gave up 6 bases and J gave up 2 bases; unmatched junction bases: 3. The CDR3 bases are TGTGCCAGCAGTCTAGCGGGGAACACAGATACGCAGTATTTT. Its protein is CASSLAGNTDTQYF.

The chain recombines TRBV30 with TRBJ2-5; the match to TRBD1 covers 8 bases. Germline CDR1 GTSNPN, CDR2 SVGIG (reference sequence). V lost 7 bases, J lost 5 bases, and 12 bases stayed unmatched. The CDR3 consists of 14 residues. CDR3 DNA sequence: TGTGCCTACACGGGACAGGTGATTGTGGAGACCCAGTACTTC. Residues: CAYTGQVIVETQYF.

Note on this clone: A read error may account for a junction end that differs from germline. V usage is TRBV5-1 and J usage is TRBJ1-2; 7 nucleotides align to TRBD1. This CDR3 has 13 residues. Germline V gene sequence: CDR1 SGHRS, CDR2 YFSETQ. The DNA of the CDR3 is TGTGCCAGCAGCCAAGACAGGGCCTATGGCTACACCTTC. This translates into CASSQDRAYGYTF.

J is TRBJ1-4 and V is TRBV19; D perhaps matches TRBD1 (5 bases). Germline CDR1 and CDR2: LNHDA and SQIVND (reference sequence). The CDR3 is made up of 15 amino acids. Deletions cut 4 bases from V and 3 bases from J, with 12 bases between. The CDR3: CASSTQGIPNEKLFF. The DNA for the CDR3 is TGTGCCAGTAGTACCCAGGGTATTCCTAATGAAAAACTGTTTTTT. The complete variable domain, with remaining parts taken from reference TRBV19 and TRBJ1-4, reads DGGITQSPKYLFRKEGQNVTLSCEQNLNHDAMYWYRQDPGQGLRLIYYSQIVNDFQKGDIAEGYSVSREKKESFPLTVTSAQKNPTAFYLCASSTQGIPNEKLFFGSGTQLSVL.

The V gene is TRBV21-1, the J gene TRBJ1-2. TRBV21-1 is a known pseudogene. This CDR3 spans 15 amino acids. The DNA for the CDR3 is TGTGCCAGCAGCGCCTGTGGGACGCCTAACTATGGCTACACCTTC. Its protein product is CASSACGTPNYGYTF.

CDR3 sequence: CASSPRGVQNEQFF. CDR3 coding DNA: TGCGCCAGCAGCCCCAGGGGGGTTCAAAATGAGCAGTTCTTC. The J gene is TRBJ2-1, the V gene TRBV5-1; D may be TRBD1 (7 bases). Trimming took 4 bases from V and 7 from J, leaving 15 bases between them. The CDR3 covers 14 residues. CDR1 SGHRS and CDR2 YFSETQ come from the germline V gene.

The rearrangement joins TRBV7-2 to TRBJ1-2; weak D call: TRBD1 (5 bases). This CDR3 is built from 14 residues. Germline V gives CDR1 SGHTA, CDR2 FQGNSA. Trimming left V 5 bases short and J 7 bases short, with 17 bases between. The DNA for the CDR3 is TGTGCCAGCAGCCTCGTCGCGGGGCCGAGTGGCTACACCTTC. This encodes CASSLVAGPSGYTF. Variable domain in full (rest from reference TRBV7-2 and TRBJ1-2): GAGVSQSPSNKVTEKGKDVELRCDPISGHTALYWYRQSLGQGLEFLIYFQGNSAPDKSGLPSDRFSAERTGGSVSTLTIQRTQQEDSAVYLCASSLVAGPSGYTFGSGTRLTVV.

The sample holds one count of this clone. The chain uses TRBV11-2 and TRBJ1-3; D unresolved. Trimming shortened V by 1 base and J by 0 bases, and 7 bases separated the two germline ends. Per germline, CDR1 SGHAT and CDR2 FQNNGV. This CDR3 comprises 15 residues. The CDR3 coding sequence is TGTGCCAGCAGCTTAGGTGGGGACTCTGGAAACACCATATATTTT. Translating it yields CASSLGGDSGNTIYF. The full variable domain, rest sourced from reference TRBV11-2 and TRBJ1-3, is EAGVAQSPRYKIIEKRQSVAFWCNPISGHATLYWYQQILGQGPKLLIQFQNNGVVDDSQLPKDRFSAERLKGVDSTLKIQPAKLEDSAVYLCASSLGGDSGNTIYFGEGSWLTVV.

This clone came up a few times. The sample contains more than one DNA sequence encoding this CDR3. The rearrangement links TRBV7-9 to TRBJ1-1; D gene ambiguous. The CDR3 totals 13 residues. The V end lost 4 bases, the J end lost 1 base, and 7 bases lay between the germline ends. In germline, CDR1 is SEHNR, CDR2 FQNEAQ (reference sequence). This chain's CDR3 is CASSSPGNTEAFF. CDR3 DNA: TGTGCCAGCAGCTCCCCGGGGAACACTGAAGCTTTCTTT.

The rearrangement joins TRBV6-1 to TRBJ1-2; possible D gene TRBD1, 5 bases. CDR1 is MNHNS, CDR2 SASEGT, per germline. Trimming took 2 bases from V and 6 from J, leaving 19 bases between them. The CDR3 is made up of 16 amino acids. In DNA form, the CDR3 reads TGTGCCAGCAGTGAACAGGGCATCATTGGGGGTCATGGCTACACCTTC. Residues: CASSEQGIIGGHGYTF.

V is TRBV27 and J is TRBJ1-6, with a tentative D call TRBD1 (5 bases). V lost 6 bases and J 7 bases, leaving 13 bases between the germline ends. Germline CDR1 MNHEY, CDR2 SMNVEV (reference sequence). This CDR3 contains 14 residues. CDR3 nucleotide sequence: TGTGCCAGCAGGTTCGGCAGGGCAAATTCACCCCTCCACTTT. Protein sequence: CASRFGRANSPLHF.

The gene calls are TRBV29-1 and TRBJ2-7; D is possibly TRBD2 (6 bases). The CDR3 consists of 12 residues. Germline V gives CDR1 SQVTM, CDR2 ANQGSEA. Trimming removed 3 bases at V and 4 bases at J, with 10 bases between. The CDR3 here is CSVDGGDYEQYF. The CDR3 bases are TGCAGCGTTGACGGAGGGGATTACGAGCAGTACTTC.